The 6 T cell receptor beta chains reported below all come from one sample, sequenced in a study of human T cells and chemical hapten exposure. Time point specified: pre-sensitization, week 0. The treatment denotes: therapeutic diphenylcyclopropenone sensitization with weekly scalp DPC. TCRdb independently ran MiXCR on the RACE reads; one entry per CDR3 protein. The table shows more than 85,000 distinct CDR3 sequences, with 8.5% to 9% occurring only once. Source: whole blood, taken in connection with sensitization to the hapten diphenylcyclopropenone (DPC). These receptors all come from a man in his forties or fifties with alopecia areata. Some clones in this sample may be carry-over from other donors' samples.

This clonotype was detected ten times or more. The V gene is TRBV20-1, the J gene TRBJ2-3; 7 nucleotides agree with TRBD1. J lost 1 base, V lost 5 bases, and 3 bases had no gene match. The CDR3 sequence is 13 residues long. Germline V lookup: CDR1 DFQATT, CDR2 SNEGSKA (reference sequence). The CDR3 nucleotides are TGCAGTGCTCCTAGGGGGCGCACAGATACGCAGTATTTT. Its protein is CSAPRGRTDTQYF.

This clonotype was counted between two and nine times. The chain has TRBV7-9 and TRBJ2-3; unclear D gene. Per the germline V gene, CDR1 is SEHNR and CDR2 is FQNEAQ (reference sequence). The CDR3 is 13 amino acids. Trimming stripped 5 bases from V and 7 bases from J, with 13 bases between. The CDR3 protein is CASSPLLTHTQYF. The CDR3 DNA reads TGTGCCAGCAGCCCGTTGCTCACGCATACGCAGTATTTT.

This clonotype was seen ten or more times. The chain uses TRBV6-5 and TRBJ1-3, with no clear D. There are 15 residues in the CDR3. Germline V gene sequence: CDR1 MNHEY, CDR2 SVGAGI. V lost 4 bases and J lost 0, with 10 bases in between. The CDR3 region is CASSWSGRSGNTIYF. CDR3 nucleotide sequence: TGTGCCAGCAGTTGGTCCGGACGCTCTGGAAACACCATATATTTT.

At least ten counts were recorded for this clonotype. This chain links TRBV24-1 with TRBJ2-7; 7 bases match TRBD1. The CDR3 runs to 14 residues. CDR1 is KGHDR, CDR2 SFDVKD, per germline. The ends lost 4 bases at V and 2 bases at J; junction bases unmatched: 4. CDR3 sequence (DNA): TGTGCCACCAGTGAAGACAGGGTACCCTACGAGCAGTACTTC. It is translated as CATSEDRVPYEQYF.

This clonotype was observed a few times. The V and J genes are TRBV28 and TRBJ1-2, with D possibly matching TRBD1 (6 bases). The CDR3 runs to 15 residues. The V gene lost 4 bases and the J gene lost 6 bases, with 18 bases spanning the gap. Germline values: CDR1 MDHEN, CDR2 SYDVKM. The CDR3 sequence is CASSSLPLGQNGYTF. The DNA for the CDR3 is TGTGCCAGCAGTTCGTTACCTTTAGGACAGAATGGCTACACCTTC.

This clonotype appeared a few times. As DNA, the CDR3 is TGTGCCAGCAGCCCAACGGTCCCTAGCGCCACAGATACGCAGTATTTT. This encodes CASSPTVPSATDTQYF. The rearrangement joins TRBV5-4 to TRBJ2-3; a possible D gene is TRBD2 (6 bases). The CDR3 length is 16 residues. The germline V and J ends were trimmed by 4 bases and 2 bases, with 17 bases remaining between them. Per germline, CDR1 SGHNT and CDR2 YYREEE (reference sequence).